These T cell receptor beta chains were read from a single sample in a study of patients and donors after allogeneic stem cell transplantation. TCRdb independently ran MiXCR on the RT-PCR reads; one entry per CDR3 protein. The data contain 410,000 or so distinct CDR3 sequences, around 16% of them seen just once; the ten biggest clones take up over 6%. Sequences were obtained from blood, either unsorted or a sorted T cell fraction (not recorded which). The source of these receptors is a human donor who was either an allogeneic HSCT recipient or a stem cell or donor lymphocyte infusion donor (not recorded which). It is not recorded whose cells these are; they may come from a transplant donor. The CDR3 runs from the conserved cysteine through the conserved F or W. The D gene is left open where the match is weak. A clone size is listed for some rows: how often the clone was seen (once, few, many), or a class if it is expanded.

TRBJ2-3 | - | 15 | TRBD2 | TRBV9 | TGTGCCAGCAGCGTAGCTGGACTAGCCGGAGATACGCAGTATTTT | CASSVAGLAGDTQYF
TRBJ2-3 | - | 19 | - | TRBV3-1 | TGTGCCAGCAGCCAGGCTCCCCATCGGGGGAGAGTTAGCACAGATACGCAGTATTTT | CASSQAPHRGRVSTDTQYF
TRBJ1-1 | - | 16 | - | TRBV5-1 | TGCGCCAGCAGCTTGCGCACGGGTGGCATGAACACTGAAGCTTTCTTT | CASSLRTGGMNTEAFF
TRBJ2-1 | - | 16 | TRBD2 | TRBV5-6 | TGTGCCAGCAGCTTGGCGGGCGGGGGGGAGAATCATGAGCAGTTCTTC | CASSLAGGGENHEQFF
TRBJ2-2 | few | 14 | TRBD1 | TRBV6-1 | TGTGCCAGCAGATCGGGACAGGGTACCGGGGAGCTGTTTTTT | CASRSGQGTGELFF
TRBJ2-3 | few | 15 | - | TRBV5-1 | TGCGCCAGCAGAATGTCCCCAGGGAGCACAGATACGCAGTATTTT | CASRMSPGSTDTQYF
TRBJ2-1 | few | 18 | TRBD2 | TRBV4-1 | TGCGCCAGCAGCCTTAAAGGGCCTTTGGGACTAGAATACAATGAGCAGTTCTTC | CASSLKGPLGLEYNEQFF
TRBJ1-2 | many | 13 | - | TRBV5-1 | TGCGCCAGCAGCTTGGATTTGTCAGGGCCGCACACCTTC | CASSLDLSGPHTF
TRBJ2-2 | few | 14 | TRBD1 | TRBV3-1 | TGTGCCAGCAGCTACCGGGACAGGACCGGGGAGCTGTTTTTT | CASSYRDRTGELFF
TRBJ2-3 | - | 15 | - | TRBV20-1 | TGCAGTGCCGGAGAAAGGTACCGTGGCACAGATACGCAGTATTTT | CSAGERYRGTDTQYF
TRBJ2-1 | - | 13 | TRBD2 | TRBV3-1 | TGTGCCAGCAGCCGACTAGCGGGCAATGAGCAGTTCTTC | CASSRLAGNEQFF
TRBJ2-2 | - | 16 | - | TRBV18 | TGTGCCAGCTCGTACGCAAAGGGAAGCAGCCTTGGGGAGCTGTTTTTT | CASSYAKGSSLGELFF
TRBJ2-3 | - | 16 | - | TRBV5-1 | TGCGCCAGCAGCCTGGCCTCCGGGGTCGGAGCAGATACGCAGTATTTT | CASSLASGVGADTQYF